The 5 T cell receptor beta chains in this list originate from one sample, sequenced in a study of T-cell reconstitution after alpha-beta-depleted transplantation in children. During its preparation, the TCRbeta library received unique molecular identifiers. TCRdb re-analysed the PCR reads in MiXCR, keeping a single row per CDR3 protein. This table holds fewer than 400,000 distinct CDR3 sequences, roughly 22% found once. The specimen was PBMCs from the stem cell graft donor, collected from the stem cell graft. Receptor source: a human donor who donated a stem cell graft to a child with acute myeloid leukemia.

At least ten counts were recorded for this clonotype. This chain joins TRBV20-1 and TRBJ2-3; the D is unclear. This CDR3 comprises 12 residues. The germline V gene encodes CDR1 DFQATT and CDR2 SNEGSKA (reference sequence). Deletions cut 2 bases from V and 5 bases from J, with 8 bases between. This chain's CDR3 is CSARLVRDTQYF. The CDR3 DNA reads TGCAGTGCTAGACTAGTAAGAGATACGCAGTATTTT.

The chain has TRBV29-1 and TRBJ2-1, with D uncertain. V was trimmed by 3 bases and J by 4 bases, leaving 16 bases between them. This CDR3 has 15 amino acids. Germline lookup yields CDR1 SQVTM and CDR2 ANQGSEA. The chain's CDR3 is CSVDARGTLYNEQFF. The CDR3 coding sequence is TGCAGCGTTGACGCACGAGGCACCTTATACAATGAGCAGTTCTTC.

Ten or more counts support this clonotype. The V gene is TRBV20-1, the J gene TRBJ2-3; D not certain. Trimming pared 6 bases from V and 0 bases from J, leaving 13 bases between. The CDR3 is 14 amino acids. Germline CDR1 DFQATT, CDR2 SNEGSKA (reference sequence). The CDR3 spells CSAADAASTDTQYF. The CDR3 bases are TGCAGTGCCGCTGACGCCGCTAGCACAGATACGCAGTATTTT.

This clonotype showed up just a few times. The chain is built from TRBV15 and TRBJ2-2; D unclear. Germline CDR1 is LNHNV and CDR2 is YYDKDF (reference sequence). Trimming shortened V by 1 base and J by 7 bases, and 7 bases separated the two germline ends. The CDR3 runs to 13 residues. CDR3 residues: CATSRVEGGELFF. The CDR3 DNA sequence: TGTGCCACCAGCAGAGTTGAAGGCGGGGAGCTGTTTTTT. Using reference TRBV15 and TRBJ2-2 for the parts outside the CDR3, the full variable domain is DAMVIQNPRYQVTQFGKPVTLSCSQTLNHNVMYWYQQKSSQAPKLLFHYYDKDFNNEADTPDNFQSRRPNTSFCFLDIRSPGLGDTAMYLCATSRVEGGELFFGEGSRLTVL.

The table lists this clonotype with a few counts. The chain uses TRBV28 and TRBJ2-2, with 11 bases aligning to TRBD2. V was pared by 7 bases and J by 4 bases, with 11 bases of the junction left unmatched. CDR3 length: 17 residues. Per the germline V gene, CDR1 is MDHEN and CDR2 is SYDVKM. This chain's CDR3 is CASNQFSGRAPTGELFF. The CDR3 DNA reads TGTGCCAGCAACCAATTTAGCGGGAGGGCCCCCACCGGGGAGCTGTTTTTT.